This T cell receptor beta chain was documented in a study of shared clonotypes between healthy human individuals. Generated by immunoSEQ multiplex PCR, the TCRdb table keeps only in-frame clones and is missing some. The profile covers 2 million to 2.5 million clones, with over 85% appearing a single time and roughly 0.36% taken by the ten largest. CDR1 and CDR2 (germline): LGHNA, YSLEER. There are 17 residues in the CDR3. Trimming cost V 1 base and J 4 bases; bases outside gene matches: 9. This clone turned up a few times. This receptor was obtained from a man aged 18 to 29 in good health. Some clones in this sample may be carry-over from other donors' samples. The specimen was naive CD4+ T cells from PBMCs. The subset denotes: CD45RA+ positively selected. The genes are TRBV4-3 and TRBJ2-1; 8 bases map to TRBD2. CDR3 protein: CASSQGYAGGSYNEQFF. The DNA of the CDR3 is TGCGCCAGCAGCCAAGGATACGCGGGAGGATCTTACAATGAGCAGTTCTTC.